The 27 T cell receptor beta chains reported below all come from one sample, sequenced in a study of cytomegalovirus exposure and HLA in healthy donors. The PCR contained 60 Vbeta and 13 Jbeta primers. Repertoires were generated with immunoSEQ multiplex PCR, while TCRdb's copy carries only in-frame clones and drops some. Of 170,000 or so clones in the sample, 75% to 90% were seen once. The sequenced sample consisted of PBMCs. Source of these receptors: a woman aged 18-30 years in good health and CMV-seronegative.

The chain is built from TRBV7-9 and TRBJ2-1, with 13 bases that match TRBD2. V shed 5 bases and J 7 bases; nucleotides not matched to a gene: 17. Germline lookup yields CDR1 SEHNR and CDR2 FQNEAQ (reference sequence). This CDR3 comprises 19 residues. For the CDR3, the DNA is TGTGCCAGCAGCCCTCGGATTACTAGCGGGGGGGCCTCGGGGAATGAGCAGTTCTTC. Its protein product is CASSPRITSGGASGNEQFF.

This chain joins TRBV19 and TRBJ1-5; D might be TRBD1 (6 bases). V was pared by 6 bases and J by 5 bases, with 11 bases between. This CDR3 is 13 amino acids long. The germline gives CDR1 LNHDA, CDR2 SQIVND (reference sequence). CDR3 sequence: CASRDRRDQPQHF. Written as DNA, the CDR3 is TGTGCCAGTAGAGACAGGAGAGATCAGCCCCAGCATTTT.

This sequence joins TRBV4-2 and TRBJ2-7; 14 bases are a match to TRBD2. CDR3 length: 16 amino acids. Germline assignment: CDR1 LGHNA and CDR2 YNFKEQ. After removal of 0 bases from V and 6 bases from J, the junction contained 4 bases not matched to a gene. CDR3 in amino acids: CASSQEGTSGRREQYF. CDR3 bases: TGTGCCAGCAGCCAAGAAGGGACTAGCGGGAGACGCGAGCAGTACTTC.

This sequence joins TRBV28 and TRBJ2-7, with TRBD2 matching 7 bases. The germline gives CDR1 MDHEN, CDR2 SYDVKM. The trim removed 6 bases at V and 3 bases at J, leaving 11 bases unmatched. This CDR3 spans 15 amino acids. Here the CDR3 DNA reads TGTGCCAGCAGACCAGACCGGGACTACTTCTACGAGCAGTACTTC. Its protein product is CASRPDRDYFYEQYF.

This chain's CDR3 is CAWRRTVLGIKVDEQFF. The DNA of the CDR3 is TGTGCCTGGAGAAGGACAGTCCTAGGGATAAAAGTTGATGAGCAGTTCTTC. The chain combines TRBV30 with TRBJ2-1; D might be TRBD1 (6 bases). Deletions cut 3 bases from V and 8 bases from J, with 26 bases between. CDR3 length: 17 residues. Germline V gene data show CDR1 as GTSNPN and CDR2 as SVGIG (reference sequence).

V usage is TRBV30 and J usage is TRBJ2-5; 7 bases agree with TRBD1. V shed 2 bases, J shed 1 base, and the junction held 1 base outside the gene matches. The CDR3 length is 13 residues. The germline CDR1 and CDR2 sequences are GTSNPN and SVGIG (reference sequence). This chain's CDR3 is CAWSRQGQETQYF. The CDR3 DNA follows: TGTGCCTGGAGTCGACAGGGCCAAGAGACCCAGTACTTC.

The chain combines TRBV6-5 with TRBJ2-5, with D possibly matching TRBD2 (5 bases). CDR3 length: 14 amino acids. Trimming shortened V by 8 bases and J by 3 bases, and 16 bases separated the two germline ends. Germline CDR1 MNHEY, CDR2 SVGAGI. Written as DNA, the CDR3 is TGTGCCAGCTCCGCGACGGGGTTAGAAGAGACCCAGTACTTC. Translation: CASSATGLEETQYF.

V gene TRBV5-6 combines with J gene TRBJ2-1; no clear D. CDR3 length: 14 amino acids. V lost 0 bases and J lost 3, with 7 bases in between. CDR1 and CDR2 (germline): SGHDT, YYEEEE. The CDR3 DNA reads TGTGCCAGCAGCTTGGTTTCAGACTACAATGAGCAGTTCTTC. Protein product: CASSLVSDYNEQFF.

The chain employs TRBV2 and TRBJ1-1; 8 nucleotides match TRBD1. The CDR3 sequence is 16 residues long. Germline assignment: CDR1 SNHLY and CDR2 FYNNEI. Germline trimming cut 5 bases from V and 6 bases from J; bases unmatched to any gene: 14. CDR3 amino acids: CASSPQGALSFAEAFF. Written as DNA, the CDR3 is TGTGCCAGCAGTCCCCAGGGGGCGCTGAGTTTTGCTGAAGCTTTCTTT.

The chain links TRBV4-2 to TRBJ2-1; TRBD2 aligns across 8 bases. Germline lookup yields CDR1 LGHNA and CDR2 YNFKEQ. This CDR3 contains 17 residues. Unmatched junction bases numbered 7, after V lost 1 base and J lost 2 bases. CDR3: CASSQAGEREPYNEQFF. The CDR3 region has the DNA TGTGCCAGCAGCCAAGCTGGGGAGCGGGAGCCCTACAATGAGCAGTTCTTC.

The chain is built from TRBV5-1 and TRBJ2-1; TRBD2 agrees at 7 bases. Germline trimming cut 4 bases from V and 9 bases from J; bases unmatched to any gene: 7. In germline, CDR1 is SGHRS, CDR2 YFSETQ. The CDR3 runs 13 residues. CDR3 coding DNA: TGCGCCAGCAGCGGGGACTATGGGCTTGAGCAGTTCTTC. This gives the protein CASSGDYGLEQFF.

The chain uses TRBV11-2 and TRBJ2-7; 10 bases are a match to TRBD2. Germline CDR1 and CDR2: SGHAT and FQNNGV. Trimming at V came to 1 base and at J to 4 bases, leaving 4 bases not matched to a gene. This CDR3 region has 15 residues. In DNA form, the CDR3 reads TGTGCCAGCAGCTTAGCTAGCGGGAGTATGTACGAGCAGTACTTC. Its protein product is CASSLASGSMYEQYF.

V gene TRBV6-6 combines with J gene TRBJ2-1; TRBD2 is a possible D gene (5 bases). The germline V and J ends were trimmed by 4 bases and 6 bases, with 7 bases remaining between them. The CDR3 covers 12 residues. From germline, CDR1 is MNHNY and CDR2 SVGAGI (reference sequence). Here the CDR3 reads CASSLGSNEQFF. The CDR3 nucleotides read TGTGCCAGCAGTTTAGGGAGCAATGAGCAGTTCTTC.

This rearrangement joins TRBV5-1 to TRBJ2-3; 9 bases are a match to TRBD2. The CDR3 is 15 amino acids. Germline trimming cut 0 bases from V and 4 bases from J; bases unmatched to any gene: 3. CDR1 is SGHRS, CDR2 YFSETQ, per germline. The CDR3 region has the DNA TGCGCCAGCAGCTTGGGCGGGGGGGCCCCAGATACGCAGTATTTT. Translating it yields CASSLGGGAPDTQYF.

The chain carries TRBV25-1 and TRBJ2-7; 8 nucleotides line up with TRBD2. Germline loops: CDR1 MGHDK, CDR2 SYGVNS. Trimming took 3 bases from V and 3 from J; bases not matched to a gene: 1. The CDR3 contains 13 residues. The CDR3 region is CASSEGLVYEQYF. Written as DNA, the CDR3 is TGTGCCAGCAGTGAGGGACTAGTCTACGAGCAGTACTTC.

CDR3 DNA: TGTGCCAGCAGCCAAGGGACAGGGGGCTCGCCCCAGCATTTT. Protein product: CASSQGTGGSPQHF. The chain joins TRBV5-4 to TRBJ1-5, with TRBD1 matching over 12 bases. Germline-derived CDR1 and CDR2 are SGHNT and YYREEE (reference sequence). CDR3 length equals 14 residues. The trim removed 4 bases at V and 9 bases at J, leaving 5 bases unmatched.

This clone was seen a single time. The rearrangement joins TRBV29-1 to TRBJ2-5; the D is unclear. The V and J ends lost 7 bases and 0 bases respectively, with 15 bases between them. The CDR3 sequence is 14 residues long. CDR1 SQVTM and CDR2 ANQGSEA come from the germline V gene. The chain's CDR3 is CSGDPLVYQETQYF. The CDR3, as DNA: TGCAGCGGTGACCCTCTAGTGTACCAAGAGACCCAGTACTTC.

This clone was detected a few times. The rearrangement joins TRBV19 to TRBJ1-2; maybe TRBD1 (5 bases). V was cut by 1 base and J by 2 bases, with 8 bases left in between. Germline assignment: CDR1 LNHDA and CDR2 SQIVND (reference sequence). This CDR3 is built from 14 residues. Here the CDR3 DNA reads TGTGCCAGTAGTATAGGACAGAAGAACTATGGCTACACCTTC. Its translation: CASSIGQKNYGYTF.

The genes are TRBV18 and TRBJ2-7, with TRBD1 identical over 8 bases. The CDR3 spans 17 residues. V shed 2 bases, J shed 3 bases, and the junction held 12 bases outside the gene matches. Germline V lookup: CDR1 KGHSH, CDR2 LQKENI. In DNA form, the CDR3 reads TGTGCCAGCTCACCAAAAGGAGGACAGGGCCAAGGCTACGAGCAGTACTTC. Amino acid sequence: CASSPKGGQGQGYEQYF.

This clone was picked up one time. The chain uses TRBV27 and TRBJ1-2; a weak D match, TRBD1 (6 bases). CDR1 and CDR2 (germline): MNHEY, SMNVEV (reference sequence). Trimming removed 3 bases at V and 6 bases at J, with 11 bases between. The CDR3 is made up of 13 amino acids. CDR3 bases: TGTGCCAGCAGTTTCATGGGGGCGCATGGCTACACCTTC. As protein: CASSFMGAHGYTF.

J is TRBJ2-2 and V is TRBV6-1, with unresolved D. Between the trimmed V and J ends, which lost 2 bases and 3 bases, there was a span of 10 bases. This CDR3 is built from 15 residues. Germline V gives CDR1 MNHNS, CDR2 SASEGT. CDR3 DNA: TGTGCCAGCAGTGAAAACTCTGTCTACACCGGGGAGCTGTTTTTT. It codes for CASSENSVYTGELFF.

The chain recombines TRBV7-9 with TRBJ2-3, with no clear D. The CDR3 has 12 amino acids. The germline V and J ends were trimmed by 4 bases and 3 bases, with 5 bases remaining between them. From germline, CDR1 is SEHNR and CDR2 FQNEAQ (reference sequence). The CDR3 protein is CASSSGTDTQYF. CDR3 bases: TGTGCCAGCAGCTCGGGTACAGATACGCAGTATTTT.

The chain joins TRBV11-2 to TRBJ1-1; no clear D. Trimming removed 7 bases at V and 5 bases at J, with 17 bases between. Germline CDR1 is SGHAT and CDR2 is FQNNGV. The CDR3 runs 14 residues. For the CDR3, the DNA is TGTGCCAGCAACTTCAGACTCGGGGAGACTGAAGCTTTCTTT. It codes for CASNFRLGETEAFF.

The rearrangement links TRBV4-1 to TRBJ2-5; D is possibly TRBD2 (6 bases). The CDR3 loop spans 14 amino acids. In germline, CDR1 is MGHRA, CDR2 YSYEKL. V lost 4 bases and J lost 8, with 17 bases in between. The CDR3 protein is CASSRGAVGSTQYF. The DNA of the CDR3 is TGCGCCAGCAGCCGCGGGGCAGTCGGTAGCACCCAGTACTTC.

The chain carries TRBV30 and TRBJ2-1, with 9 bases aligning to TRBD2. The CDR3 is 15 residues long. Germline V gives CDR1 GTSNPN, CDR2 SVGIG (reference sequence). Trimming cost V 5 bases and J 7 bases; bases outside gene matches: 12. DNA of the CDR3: TGTGCCTGGTCTCTAGGGCGGGGGGGCTTGAATGAGCAGTTCTTC. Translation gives CAWSLGRGGLNEQFF.

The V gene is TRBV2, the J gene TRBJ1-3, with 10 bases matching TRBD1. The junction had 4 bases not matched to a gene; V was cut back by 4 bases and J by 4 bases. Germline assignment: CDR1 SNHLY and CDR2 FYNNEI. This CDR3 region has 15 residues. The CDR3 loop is CASSVDRGPGNTIYF. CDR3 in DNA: TGTGCCAGCAGTGTCGACAGGGGGCCAGGAAACACCATATATTTT.

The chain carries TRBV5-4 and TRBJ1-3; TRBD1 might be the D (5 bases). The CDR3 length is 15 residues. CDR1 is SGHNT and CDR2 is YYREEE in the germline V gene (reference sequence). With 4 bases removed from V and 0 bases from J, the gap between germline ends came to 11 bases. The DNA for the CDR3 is TGTGCCAGCAGCGTAGACAGAAGCTCTGGAAACACCATATATTTT. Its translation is CASSVDRSSGNTIYF.